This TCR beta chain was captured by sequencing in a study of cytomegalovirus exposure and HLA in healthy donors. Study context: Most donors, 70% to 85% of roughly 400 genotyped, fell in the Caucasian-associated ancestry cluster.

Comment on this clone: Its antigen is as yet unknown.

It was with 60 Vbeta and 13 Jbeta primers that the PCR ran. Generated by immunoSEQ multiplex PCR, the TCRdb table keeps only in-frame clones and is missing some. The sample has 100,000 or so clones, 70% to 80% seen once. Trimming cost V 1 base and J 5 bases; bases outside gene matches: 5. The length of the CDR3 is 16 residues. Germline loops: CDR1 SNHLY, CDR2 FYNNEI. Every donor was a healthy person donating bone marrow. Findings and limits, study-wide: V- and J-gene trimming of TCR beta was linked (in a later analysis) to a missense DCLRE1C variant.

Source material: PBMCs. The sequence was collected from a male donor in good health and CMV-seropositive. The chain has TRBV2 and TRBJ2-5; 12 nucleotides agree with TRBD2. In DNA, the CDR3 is TGTGCCAGCAGTGAAGGGGCGCTAGCGGGAGGGGAGACCCAGTACTTC. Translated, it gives CASSEGALAGGETQYF.